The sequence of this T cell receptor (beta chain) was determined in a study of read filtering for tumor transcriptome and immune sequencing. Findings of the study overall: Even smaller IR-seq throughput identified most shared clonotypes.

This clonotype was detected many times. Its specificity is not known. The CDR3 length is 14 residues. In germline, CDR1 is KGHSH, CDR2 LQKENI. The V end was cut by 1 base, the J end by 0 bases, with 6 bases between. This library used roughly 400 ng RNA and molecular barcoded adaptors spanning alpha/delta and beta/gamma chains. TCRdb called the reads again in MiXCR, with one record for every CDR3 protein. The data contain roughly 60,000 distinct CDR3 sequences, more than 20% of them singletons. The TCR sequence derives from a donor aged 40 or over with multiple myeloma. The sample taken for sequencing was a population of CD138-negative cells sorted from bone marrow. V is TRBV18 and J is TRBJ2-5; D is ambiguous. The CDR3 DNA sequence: TGTGCCAGCTCACCACTGCCAGACCAAGAGACCCAGTACTTC. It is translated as CASSPLPDQETQYF.